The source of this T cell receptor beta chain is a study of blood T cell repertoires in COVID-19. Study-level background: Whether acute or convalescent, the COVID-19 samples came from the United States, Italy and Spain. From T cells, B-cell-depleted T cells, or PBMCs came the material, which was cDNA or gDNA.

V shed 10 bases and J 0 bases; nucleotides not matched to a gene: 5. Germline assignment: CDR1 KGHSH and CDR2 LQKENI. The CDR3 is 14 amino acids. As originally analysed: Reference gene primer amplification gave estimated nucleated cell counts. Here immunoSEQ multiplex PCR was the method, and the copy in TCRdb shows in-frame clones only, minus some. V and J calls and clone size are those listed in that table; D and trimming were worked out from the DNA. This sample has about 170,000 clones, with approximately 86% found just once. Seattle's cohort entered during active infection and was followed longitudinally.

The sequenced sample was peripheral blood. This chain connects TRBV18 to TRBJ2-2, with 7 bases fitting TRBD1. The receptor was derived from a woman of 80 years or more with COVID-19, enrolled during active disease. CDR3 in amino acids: CATTGTANTGELFF. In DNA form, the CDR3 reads TGTGCCACCACCGGGACAGCGAACACCGGGGAGCTGTTTTTT.